This T cell receptor (beta chain) was sequenced for a study of cytomegalovirus exposure and HLA in healthy donors. Only a few counts were recorded for this clone. Clones were sequenced by immunoSEQ multiplex PCR, and TCRdb holds only the in-frame ones, with some missing. The sample includes 250,000 to 300,000 clones, 80% to 90% seen only once; the top ten take roughly 1%. Trimming cost V 0 bases and J 1 base, with 7 bases left between them. This CDR3 has 14 residues. Germline lookup yields CDR1 SGHKS and CDR2 YYEKEE (reference sequence). The specimen was PBMCs. The rearrangement links TRBV5-5 to TRBJ1-1; D uncertain. This clonotype originated in a woman under 30 in good health and CMV-seronegative. CDR3 nucleotide sequence: TGTGCCAGCAGCTTGGCAGGTAGGAACACTGAAGCTTTCTTT. This codes for CASSLAGRNTEAFF.